Following are 13 T cell receptor beta chains from one sample sequenced in a study of cytomegalovirus exposure and HLA in healthy donors. Researchers ran the PCR with 60 Vbeta and 13 Jbeta primers. The data were produced by immunoSEQ multiplex PCR, yet TCRdb's version contains in-frame clones alone and is incomplete. The sample lists 150,000 to 200,000 clones, around 80% occurring once. The sample was PBMCs. The receptors shown here come from a woman aged 50 to 60 in good health and CMV-seropositive.

The chain links TRBV2 to TRBJ2-2; D not resolved. Trimming removed 4 bases from V and 6 bases from J, with 9 bases in between. Germline assignment: CDR1 SNHLY and CDR2 FYNNEI. The length of the CDR3 is 13 residues. CDR3 sequence: CASSVQISGELFF. CDR3 DNA: TGTGCCAGCAGTGTACAGATATCCGGGGAGCTGTTTTTT.

The V gene is TRBV4-1, the J gene TRBJ2-1; 9 positions agree with TRBD2. With V trimmed by 8 bases and J by 13 bases, 12 bases remained unmatched. This CDR3 region has 13 residues. Germline V gene data show CDR1 as MGHRA and CDR2 as YSYEKL. CDR3 nucleotide sequence: TGCGCCAGCCACGAGATCGGTAGCGGGAGTCAGTTCTTC. This translates into CASHEIGSGSQFF.

This clone was found once. This chain uses TRBV5-1 with TRBJ2-1; D perhaps matches TRBD1 (5 bases). This CDR3 comprises 15 residues. CDR1 is SGHRS and CDR2 is YFSETQ in the germline V gene. The ends were cut back, 0 bases at V and 0 bases at J, with 7 bases in the middle. CDR3 in DNA: TGCGCCAGCAGCTTGGACAGGTTCTCCTACAATGAGCAGTTCTTC. Residues: CASSLDRFSYNEQFF.

The chain couples TRBV7-2 to TRBJ2-1; tentative D call: TRBD1 (6 bases). The CDR3 runs to 14 residues. Trimming took off 1 base at V and 4 bases at J, with 8 bases between the two ends. CDR1 and CDR2 from the germline V gene are SGHTA and FQGNSA. The CDR3: CASSLETGYNEQFF. CDR3 in DNA: TGTGCCAGCAGCTTAGAGACAGGATACAATGAGCAGTTCTTC.

V is TRBV28 and J is TRBJ1-2; D call uncertain. Trimming shortened V by 8 bases and J by 5 bases, and 9 bases separated the two germline ends. This CDR3 has 11 residues. Looked up from germline, CDR1 is MDHEN and CDR2 is SYDVKM. The CDR3 loop is CASVAGYGYTF. The CDR3 nucleotides are TGTGCCAGCGTGGCGGGATATGGCTACACCTTC.

This chain links TRBV19 with TRBJ1-4; D gene ambiguous. The V end was cut by 5 bases, the J end by 4 bases, with 14 bases between. Germline CDR1 and CDR2: LNHDA and SQIVND (reference sequence). The CDR3 is made up of 15 amino acids. This chain's CDR3 is CASSVGVGDNEKLFF. The CDR3 DNA sequence: TGTGCCAGTAGTGTCGGAGTCGGAGATAATGAAAAACTGTTTTTT.

V is TRBV18 and J is TRBJ2-1; D possibly corresponds to TRBD1 (5 bases). Germline CDR1 is KGHSH and CDR2 is LQKENI. CDR3 length: 13 residues. The V end was cut by 5 bases, the J end by 5 bases, with 10 bases between. In DNA form, the CDR3 reads TGTGCCAGCTCAACTACGACAGACAATGAGCAGTTCTTC. Its translation: CASSTTTDNEQFF.

The V call is TRBV5-6, the J call TRBJ2-1; 7 nucleotides match TRBD1. Unmatched junction bases numbered 13, after V lost 6 bases and J lost 4 bases. CDR3 length: 16 amino acids. From germline, CDR1 is SGHDT and CDR2 YYEEEE. The CDR3 protein is CASTLAGTAQYNEQFF. DNA for the CDR3: TGTGCCAGCACTCTCGCCGGGACAGCGCAGTACAATGAGCAGTTCTTC.

This rearrangement joins TRBV15 to TRBJ2-7; a weak D match, TRBD1 (5 bases). Germline V gene sequence: CDR1 LNHNV, CDR2 YYDKDF (reference sequence). The germline V and J ends were trimmed by 0 bases and 8 bases, with 11 bases remaining between them. The CDR3 consists of 13 residues. CDR3 loop: CATSRDQDKKQYF. Written as DNA, the CDR3 is TGTGCCACCAGCAGAGATCAGGACAAGAAGCAGTACTTC.

The rearrangement links TRBV28 to TRBJ2-1; 10 bases line up with TRBD2. The CDR3 is 16 residues long. CDR1 and CDR2 from the germline V gene are MDHEN and SYDVKM. With V trimmed by 8 bases and J by 7 bases, 14 bases remained unmatched. Here the CDR3 reads CASPPSGSVIRNEQFF. CDR3 coding DNA: TGTGCCAGCCCCCCTAGCGGGAGTGTTATTAGGAATGAGCAGTTCTTC.

Regarding this clone: This same CDR3 is encoded by further DNA sequences in the sample. The V gene is TRBV5-1, the J gene TRBJ1-1, with 7 bases fitting TRBD1. V lost 0 bases to trimming and J lost 4 bases; unmatched junction nucleotides: 0. The CDR3 totals 13 residues. CDR1 SGHRS and CDR2 YFSETQ come from the germline V gene. This chain's CDR3 is CASSLDRGTEAFF. DNA of the CDR3: TGCGCCAGCAGCTTGGACAGGGGCACTGAAGCTTTCTTT. The whole variable domain, remainder taken from reference TRBV5-1 and TRBJ1-1, is KAGVTQTPRYLIKTRGQQVTLSCSPISGHRSVSWYQQTPGQGLQFLFEYFSETQRNKGNFPGRFSGRQFSNSRSEMNVSTLELGDSALYLCASSLDRGTEAFFGQGTRLTVV.

The chain is built from TRBV5-6 and TRBJ2-1, with TRBD1 matching over 9 bases. The CDR3 contains 16 residues. Per germline, CDR1 SGHDT and CDR2 YYEEEE. After removal of 5 bases from V and 5 bases from J, the junction contained 11 bases not matched to a gene. CDR3 sequence reads: CASSSGTGYRDNEQFF. CDR3 bases: TGTGCCAGCAGTTCCGGGACAGGGTATAGGGACAATGAGCAGTTCTTC.

This chain joins TRBV4-1 and TRBJ2-7, with TRBD1 matching over 9 bases. V lost 4 bases and J lost 5; bases outside the gene matches: 6. The germline V gene has CDR1 MGHRA and CDR2 YSYEKL. This CDR3 is 14 amino acids long. The CDR3 bases are TGCGCCAGCAGCCCCGGACAGGGGACTGACGAGCAGTACTTC. Translating gives CASSPGQGTDEQYF.